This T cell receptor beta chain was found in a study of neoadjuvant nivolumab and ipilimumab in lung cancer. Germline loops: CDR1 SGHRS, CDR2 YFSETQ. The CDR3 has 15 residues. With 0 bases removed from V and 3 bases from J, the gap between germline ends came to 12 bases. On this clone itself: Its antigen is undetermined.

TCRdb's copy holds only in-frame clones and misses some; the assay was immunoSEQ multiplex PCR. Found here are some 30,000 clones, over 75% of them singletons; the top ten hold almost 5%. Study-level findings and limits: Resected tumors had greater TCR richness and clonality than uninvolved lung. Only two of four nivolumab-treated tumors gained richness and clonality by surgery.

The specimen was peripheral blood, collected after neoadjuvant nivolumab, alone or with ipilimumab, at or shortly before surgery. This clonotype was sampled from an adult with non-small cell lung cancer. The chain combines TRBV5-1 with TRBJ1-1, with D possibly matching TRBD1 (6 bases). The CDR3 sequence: CASSLEARGYTEAFF. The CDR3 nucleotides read TGCGCCAGCAGCTTGGAAGCCAGGGGATACACTGAAGCTTTCTTT.